This note documents a single TCR beta chain sequence. The data belong to a study of blood T cell repertoires in COVID-19. Study-wide context: The samples span acute and convalescent COVID-19 from the United States, Italy and Spain. PBMCs, B-cell-depleted T cells, or T cells provided the cDNA or gDNA that made up the material.

In the authors' workflow: Estimation of nucleated cell counts was performed using reference gene primer amplification. TCRdb's table, derived via immunoSEQ multiplex PCR, lists solely in-frame clones and lacks some. That table gives V, J and clone size, and the DNA gave D and trimming. The data hold about 88,000 clones, with around 90% observed a single time. The sample was peripheral blood. The origin of this receptor is a male donor with acute or convalescent COVID-19.

DNA of the CDR3: TGTGCCAGCAGCTTAAGGGGGCCGAACACCGGGGAGCTGTTTTTT. It translates to CASSLRGPNTGELFF. The rearrangement uses TRBV11-3 and TRBJ2-2; 7 bases map to TRBD1. The germline gives CDR1 SGHNT, CDR2 YENEEA. This CDR3 has 15 residues. After removal of 2 bases from V and 0 bases from J, the junction contained 0 bases not matched to a gene. The full variable domain, completed using reference TRBV11-3 and TRBJ2-2, is EAGVVQSPRYKIIEKKQPVAFWCNPISGHNTLYWYLQNLGQGPELLIRYENEEAVDDSQLPKDRFSAERLKGVDSTLKIQPAELGDSAVYLCASSLRGPNTGELFFGEGSRLTVL.